This TCR beta chain was documented in a study of cytomegalovirus exposure and HLA in healthy donors. V was trimmed by 2 bases and J by 2 bases, leaving 16 bases between them. The CDR3 consists of 16 residues. The germline V gene has CDR1 KGHSH and CDR2 LQKENI. Vbeta (60) and Jbeta (13) primers were used in the PCR. Sequencing was performed with immunoSEQ multiplex PCR; in TCRdb, only in-frame clones are kept and a portion is missing. Seen here are roughly 150,000 clones, approximately 72% observed once, and the top ten hold 2.1%. Material for sequencing was PBMCs. This TCR was recovered from a man aged 40-49 years in good health and CMV-seronegative. The J gene is TRBJ2-7, the V gene TRBV18, with D perhaps TRBD2 (5 bases). CDR3 protein: CASSPLRSGPAYEQYF. The CDR3 DNA is TGTGCCAGCTCACCATTACGCAGCGGCCCAGCCTACGAGCAGTACTTC. Full variable domain (outside the CDR3, taken from reference TRBV18 and TRBJ2-7): NAGVMQNPRHLVRRRGQEARLRCSPMKGHSHVYWYRQLPEEGLKFMVYLQKENIIDESGMPKERFSAEFPKEGPSILRIQQVVRGDSAAYFCASSPLRSGPAYEQYFGPGTRLTVT.